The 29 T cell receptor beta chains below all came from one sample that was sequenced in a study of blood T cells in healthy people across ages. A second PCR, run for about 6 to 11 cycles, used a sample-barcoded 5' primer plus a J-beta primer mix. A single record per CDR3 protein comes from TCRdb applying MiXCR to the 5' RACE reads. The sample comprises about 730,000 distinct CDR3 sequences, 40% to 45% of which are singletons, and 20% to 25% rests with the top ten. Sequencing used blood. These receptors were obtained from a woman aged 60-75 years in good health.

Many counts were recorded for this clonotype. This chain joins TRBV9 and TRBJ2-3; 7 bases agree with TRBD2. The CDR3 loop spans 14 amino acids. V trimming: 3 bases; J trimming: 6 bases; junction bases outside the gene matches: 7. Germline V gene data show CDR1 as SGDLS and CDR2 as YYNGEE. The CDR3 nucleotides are TGTGCCAGCAGCGACAGGAGCGGGGCGGATACGCAGTATTTT. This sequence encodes CASSDRSGADTQYF. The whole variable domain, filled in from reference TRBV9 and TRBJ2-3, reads DSGVTQTPKHLITATGQRVTLRCSPRSGDLSVYWYQQSLDQGLQFLIQYYNGEERAKGNILERFSAQQFPDLHSELNLSSLELGDSALYFCASSDRSGADTQYFGPGTRLTVL.

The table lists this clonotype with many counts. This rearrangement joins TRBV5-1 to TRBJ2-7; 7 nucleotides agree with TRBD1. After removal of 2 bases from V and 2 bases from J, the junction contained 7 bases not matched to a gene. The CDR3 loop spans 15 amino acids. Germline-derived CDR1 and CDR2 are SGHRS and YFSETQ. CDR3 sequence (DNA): TGCGCCAGCAGCTTCGGACAGGCATCCCCCTACGAGCAGTACTTC. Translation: CASSFGQASPYEQYF. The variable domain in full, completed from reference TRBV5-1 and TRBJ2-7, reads KAGVTQTPRYLIKTRGQQVTLSCSPISGHRSVSWYQQTPGQGLQFLFEYFSETQRNKGNFPGRFSGRQFSNSRSEMNVSTLELGDSALYLCASSFGQASPYEQYFGPGTRLTVT.

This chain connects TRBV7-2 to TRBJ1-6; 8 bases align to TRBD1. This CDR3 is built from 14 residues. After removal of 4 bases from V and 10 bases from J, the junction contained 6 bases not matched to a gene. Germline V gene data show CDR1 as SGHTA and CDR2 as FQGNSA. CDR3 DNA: TGTGCCAGCAGCTCAGGACAGGGAAGGTCACCCCTCCACTTT. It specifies CASSSGQGRSPLHF.

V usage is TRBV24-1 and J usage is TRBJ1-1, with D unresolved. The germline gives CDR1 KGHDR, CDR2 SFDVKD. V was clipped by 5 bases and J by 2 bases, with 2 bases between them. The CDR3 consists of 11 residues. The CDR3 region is CATSANTEAFF. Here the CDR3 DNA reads TGTGCCACCAGTGCAAACACTGAAGCTTTCTTT.

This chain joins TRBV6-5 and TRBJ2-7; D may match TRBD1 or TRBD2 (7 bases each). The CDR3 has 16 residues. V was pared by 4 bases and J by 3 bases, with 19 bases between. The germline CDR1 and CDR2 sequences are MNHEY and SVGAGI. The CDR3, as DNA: TGTGCCAGCAGTTCCGCTCCAGGGGGGGAGAGCTACGAGCAGTACTTC. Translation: CASSSAPGGESYEQYF.

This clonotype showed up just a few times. The CDR3 is CASSPALGNYEQYF. CDR3 nucleotides: TGTGCCAGCAGCCCGGCACTAGGGAACTACGAGCAGTACTTC. The gene calls are TRBV7-2 and TRBJ2-7; D possibly corresponds to TRBD2 (5 bases). V was trimmed by 5 bases and J by 3 bases, leaving 14 bases between them. Germline CDR1 reads SGHTA; CDR2 reads FQGNSA. The CDR3 runs to 14 residues.

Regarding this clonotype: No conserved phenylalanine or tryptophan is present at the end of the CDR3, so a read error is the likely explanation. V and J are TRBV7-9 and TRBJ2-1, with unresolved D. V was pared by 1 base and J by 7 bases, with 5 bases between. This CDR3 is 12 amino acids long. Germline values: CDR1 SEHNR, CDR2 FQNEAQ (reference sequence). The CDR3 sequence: CASSLVPNEQFS. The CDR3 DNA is TGTGCCAGCAGCTTAGTCCCTAATGAGCAGTTCTCC.

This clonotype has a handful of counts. CDR3 loop: CASSLAASGKETQYF. DNA of the CDR3: TGTGCCAGCAGCCTCGCAGCTAGCGGTAAAGAGACCCAGTACTTC. The chain employs TRBV7-3 and TRBJ2-5; 7 nucleotides agree with TRBD2. With 5 bases clipped from V and 3 bases from J, the junction kept 9 bases outside the gene matches. CDR3 length: 15 amino acids. Germline V lookup: CDR1 SGHTA, CDR2 FQGTGA.

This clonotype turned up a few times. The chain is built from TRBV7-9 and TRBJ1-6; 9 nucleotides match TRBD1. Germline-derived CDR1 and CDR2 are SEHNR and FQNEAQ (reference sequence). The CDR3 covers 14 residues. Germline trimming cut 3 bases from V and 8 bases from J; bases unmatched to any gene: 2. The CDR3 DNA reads TGTGCCAGCAGCTTCCGGGACAGGGATTCACCCCTCCACTTT. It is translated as CASSFRDRDSPLHF.

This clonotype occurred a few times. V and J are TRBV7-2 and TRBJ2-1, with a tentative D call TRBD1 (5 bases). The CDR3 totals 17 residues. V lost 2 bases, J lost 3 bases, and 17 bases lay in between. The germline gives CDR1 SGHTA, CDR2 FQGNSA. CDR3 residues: CASSLRDSPSNYNEQFF. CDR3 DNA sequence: TGTGCCAGCAGCTTAAGAGACAGCCCCTCAAACTACAATGAGCAGTTCTTC.

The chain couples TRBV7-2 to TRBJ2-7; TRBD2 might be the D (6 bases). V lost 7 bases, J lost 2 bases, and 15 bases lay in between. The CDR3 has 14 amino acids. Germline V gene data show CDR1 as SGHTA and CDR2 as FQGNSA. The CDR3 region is CASTPWGEAYEQYF. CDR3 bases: TGTGCCAGCACCCCATGGGGGGAGGCCTACGAGCAGTACTTC. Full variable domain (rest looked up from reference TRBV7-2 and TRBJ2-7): GAGVSQSPSNKVTEKGKDVELRCDPISGHTALYWYRQSLGQGLEFLIYFQGNSAPDKSGLPSDRFSAERTGGSVSTLTIQRTQQEDSAVYLCASTPWGEAYEQYFGPGTRLTVT.

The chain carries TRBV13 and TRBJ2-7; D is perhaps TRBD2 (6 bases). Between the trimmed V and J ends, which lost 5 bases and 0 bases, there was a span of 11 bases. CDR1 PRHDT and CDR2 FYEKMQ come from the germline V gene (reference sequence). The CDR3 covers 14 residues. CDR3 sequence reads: CASSRPGGSYEQYF. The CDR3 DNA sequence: TGTGCCAGCAGCCGCCCCGGGGGCTCCTACGAGCAGTACTTC. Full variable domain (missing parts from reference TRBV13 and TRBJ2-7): AAGVIQSPRHLIKEKRETATLKCYPIPRHDTVYWYQQGPGQDPQFLISFYEKMQSDKGSIPDRFSAQQFSDYHSELNMSSLELGDSALYFCASSRPGGSYEQYFGPGTRLTVT.

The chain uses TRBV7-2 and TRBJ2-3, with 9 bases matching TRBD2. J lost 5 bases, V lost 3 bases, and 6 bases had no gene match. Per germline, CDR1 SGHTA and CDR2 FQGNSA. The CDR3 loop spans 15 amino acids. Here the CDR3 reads CASSFPSGAVDTQYF. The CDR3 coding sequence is TGTGCCAGCAGCTTTCCTAGCGGGGCGGTAGATACGCAGTATTTT.

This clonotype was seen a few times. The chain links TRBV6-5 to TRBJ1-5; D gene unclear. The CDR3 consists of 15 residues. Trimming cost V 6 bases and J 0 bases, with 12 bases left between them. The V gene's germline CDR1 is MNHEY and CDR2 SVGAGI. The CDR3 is CASRIKQFSNQPQHF. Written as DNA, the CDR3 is TGTGCCAGCAGAATCAAGCAGTTTAGCAATCAGCCCCAGCATTTT.

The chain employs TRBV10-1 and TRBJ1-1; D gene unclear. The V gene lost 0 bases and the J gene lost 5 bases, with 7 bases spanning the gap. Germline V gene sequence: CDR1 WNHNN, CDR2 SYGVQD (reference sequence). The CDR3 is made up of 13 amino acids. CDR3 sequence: CASSESRATEAFF. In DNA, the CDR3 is TGCGCCAGCAGTGAGTCGCGAGCGACTGAAGCTTTCTTT.

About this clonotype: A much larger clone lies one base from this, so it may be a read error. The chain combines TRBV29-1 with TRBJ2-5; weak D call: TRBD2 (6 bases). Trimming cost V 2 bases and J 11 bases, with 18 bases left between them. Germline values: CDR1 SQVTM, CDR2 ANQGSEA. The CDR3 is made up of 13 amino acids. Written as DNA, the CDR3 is TGCAGCGTTGAATTCCAGCGGGTGAATGAGCAGTACTTC. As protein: CSVEFQRVNEQYF.

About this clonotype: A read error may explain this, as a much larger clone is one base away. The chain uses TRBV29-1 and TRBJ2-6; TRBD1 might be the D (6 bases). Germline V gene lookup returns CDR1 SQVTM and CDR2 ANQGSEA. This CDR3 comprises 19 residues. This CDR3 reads CSVDHSGTFFRSGADVLTF. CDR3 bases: TGCAGCGTTGATCATTCCGGGACATTCTTTCGGTCTGGGGCCGACGTCCTGACTTTC.

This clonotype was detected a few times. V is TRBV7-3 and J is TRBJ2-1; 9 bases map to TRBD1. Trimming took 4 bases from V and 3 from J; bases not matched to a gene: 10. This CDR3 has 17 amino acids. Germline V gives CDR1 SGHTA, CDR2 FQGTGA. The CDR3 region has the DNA TGTGCCAGCAGCTCAGGGGGCGACAGGGGGTTCTACAATGAGCAGTTCTTC. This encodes CASSSGGDRGFYNEQFF.

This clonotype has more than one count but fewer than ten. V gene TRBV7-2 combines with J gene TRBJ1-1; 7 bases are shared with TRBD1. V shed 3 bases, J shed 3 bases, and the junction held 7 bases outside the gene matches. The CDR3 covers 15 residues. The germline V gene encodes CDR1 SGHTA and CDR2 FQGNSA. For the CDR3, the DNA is TGTGCCAGCAGCTTTGATAGGGGGCCGGACACTGAAGCTTTCTTT. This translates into CASSFDRGPDTEAFF.

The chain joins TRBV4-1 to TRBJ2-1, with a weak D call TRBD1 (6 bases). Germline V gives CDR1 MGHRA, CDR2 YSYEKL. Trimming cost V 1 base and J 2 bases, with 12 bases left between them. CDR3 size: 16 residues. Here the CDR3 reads CASSQGGTRTYNEQFF. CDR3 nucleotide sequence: TGCGCCAGCAGCCAAGGGGGGACACGAACCTACAATGAGCAGTTCTTC.

CDR3 DNA: TGTGCCAGCAGTTACTCGATTCTGTCCAAAAACATTCAGTACTTC. Translated: CASSYSILSKNIQYF. The gene calls are TRBV6-5 and TRBJ2-4; D remains unclear. V was pared by 0 bases and J by 2 bases, with 8 bases between. The CDR3 runs to 15 residues. From germline, CDR1 is MNHEY and CDR2 SVGAGI.

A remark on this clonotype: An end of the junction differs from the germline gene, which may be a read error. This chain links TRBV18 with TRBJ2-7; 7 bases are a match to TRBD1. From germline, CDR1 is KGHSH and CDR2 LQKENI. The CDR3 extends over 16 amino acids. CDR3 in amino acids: CASSPTRDRSSDEQYF. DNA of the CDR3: TGTGCCAGCTCACCCACTCGGGACAGAAGCTCCGACGAGCAGTACTTC.

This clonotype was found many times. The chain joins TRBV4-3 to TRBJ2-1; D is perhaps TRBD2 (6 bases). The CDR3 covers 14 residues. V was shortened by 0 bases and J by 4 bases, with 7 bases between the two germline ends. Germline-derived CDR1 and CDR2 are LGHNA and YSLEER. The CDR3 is CASSQDSGYNEQFF. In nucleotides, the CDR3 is TGCGCCAGCAGCCAAGACAGCGGGTACAATGAGCAGTTCTTC.

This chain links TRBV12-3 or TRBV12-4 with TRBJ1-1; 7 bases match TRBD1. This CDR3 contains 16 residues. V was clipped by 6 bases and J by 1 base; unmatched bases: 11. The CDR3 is CASSSRRRGQNTEAFF. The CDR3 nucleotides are TGTGCCAGCAGCTCGCGGCGGAGGGGGCAGAACACTGAAGCTTTCTTT.

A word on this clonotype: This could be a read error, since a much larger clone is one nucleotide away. Written as DNA, the CDR3 is TGCAGCGTTACTGCTACAGGGCTCAATGAGCAGTTCTTC. It yields the protein CSVTATGLNEQFF. The gene calls are TRBV29-1 and TRBJ2-1, with D possibly TRBD1 on 6 matching bases. Germline V gene sequence: CDR1 SQVTM, CDR2 ANQGSEA. V was trimmed by 5 bases and J by 6 bases, leaving 14 bases between them. The CDR3 loop spans 13 amino acids.

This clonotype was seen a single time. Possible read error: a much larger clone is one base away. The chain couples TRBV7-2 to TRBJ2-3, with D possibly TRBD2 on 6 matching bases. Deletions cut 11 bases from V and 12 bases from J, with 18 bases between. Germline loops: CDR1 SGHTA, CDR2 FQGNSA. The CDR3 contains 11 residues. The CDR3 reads CAGGVREPQYF. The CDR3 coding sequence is TGTGCCGGCGGCGTCCGGGAGCCCCAGTATTTT.

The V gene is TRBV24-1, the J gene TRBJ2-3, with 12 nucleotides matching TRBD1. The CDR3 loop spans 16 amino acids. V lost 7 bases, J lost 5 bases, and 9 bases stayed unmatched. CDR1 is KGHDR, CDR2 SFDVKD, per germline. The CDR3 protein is CATSTPGTGGRDTQYF. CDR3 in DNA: TGTGCCACCAGCACCCCCGGGACAGGGGGCAGAGATACGCAGTATTTT.

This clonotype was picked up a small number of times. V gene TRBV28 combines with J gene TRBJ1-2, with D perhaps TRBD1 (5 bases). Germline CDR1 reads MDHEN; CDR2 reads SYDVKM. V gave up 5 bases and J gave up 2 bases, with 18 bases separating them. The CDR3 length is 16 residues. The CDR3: CASSGTSKAPNYGYTF. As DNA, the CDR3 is TGTGCCAGCAGTGGGACGAGCAAAGCACCAAACTATGGCTACACCTTC.

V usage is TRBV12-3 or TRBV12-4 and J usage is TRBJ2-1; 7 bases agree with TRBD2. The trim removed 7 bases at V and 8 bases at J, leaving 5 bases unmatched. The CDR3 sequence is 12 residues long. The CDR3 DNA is TGTGCCAGCACCCGGGGAGGGTATGAGCAGTTCTTC. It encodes CASTRGGYEQFF.